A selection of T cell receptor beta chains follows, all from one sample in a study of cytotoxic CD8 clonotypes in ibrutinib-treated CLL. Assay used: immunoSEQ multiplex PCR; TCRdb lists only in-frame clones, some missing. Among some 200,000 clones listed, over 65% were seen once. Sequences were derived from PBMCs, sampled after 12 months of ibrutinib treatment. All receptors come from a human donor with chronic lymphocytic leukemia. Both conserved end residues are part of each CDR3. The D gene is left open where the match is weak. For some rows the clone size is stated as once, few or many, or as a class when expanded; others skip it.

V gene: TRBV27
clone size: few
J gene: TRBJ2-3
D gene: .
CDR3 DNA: TGTGCCAGCAGTTTAGACGGAAGCACAGATACGCAGTATTTT
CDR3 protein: CASSLDGSTDTQYF

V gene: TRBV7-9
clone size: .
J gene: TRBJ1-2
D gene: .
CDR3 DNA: TGTGCCAGCAGCTTAAAAGGGATAGGAGAGGGCTACACCTTC
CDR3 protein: CASSLKGIGEGYTF

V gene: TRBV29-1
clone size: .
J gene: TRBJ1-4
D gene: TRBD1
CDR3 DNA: TGCAGCGTTGACATAGAACAGGGGGGAGAAAAACTGTTTTTT
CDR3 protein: CSVDIEQGGEKLFF

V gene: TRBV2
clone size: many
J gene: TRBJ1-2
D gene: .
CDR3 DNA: TGTGCCAGCAGTCCTATGATCCACGCCCTTGGCTACACCTTC
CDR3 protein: CASSPMIHALGYTF

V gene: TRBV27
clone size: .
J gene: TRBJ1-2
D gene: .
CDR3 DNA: TGTGCCAGCAGAGCCTTGGGGGGCCCTTATGGCTACACCTTC
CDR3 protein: CASRALGGPYGYTF

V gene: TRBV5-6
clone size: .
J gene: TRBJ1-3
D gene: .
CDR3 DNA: TGTGCCAGCAGCTTGGCCGGGGGAAACACCATATATTTT
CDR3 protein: CASSLAGGNTIYF

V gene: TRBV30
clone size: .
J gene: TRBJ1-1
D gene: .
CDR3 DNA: TGTGCCTGGACCATAGGGGGACGCCTTGAAGCTTTCTTT
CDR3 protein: CAWTIGGRLEAFF

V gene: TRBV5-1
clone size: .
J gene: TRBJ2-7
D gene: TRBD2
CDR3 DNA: TGCGCCAGCAGCTCTTCTAGCGGGAGGGCCTGGAGCTCCTACGAGCAGTACTTC
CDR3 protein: CASSSSSGRAWSSYEQYF

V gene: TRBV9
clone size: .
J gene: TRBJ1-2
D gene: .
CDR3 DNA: TGTGCCAGCAGCGTTCTCGGGCAGGAGATGAATGGCTACACCTTC
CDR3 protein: CASSVLGQEMNGYTF

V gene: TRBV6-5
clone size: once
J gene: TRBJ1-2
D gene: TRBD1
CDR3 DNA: TGTGCCAGCAGCTTTAGGACAGGGAGACGTGGCTACACCTTC
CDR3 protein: CASSFRTGRRGYTF

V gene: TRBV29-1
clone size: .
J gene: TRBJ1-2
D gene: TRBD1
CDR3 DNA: TGCAGCGTTGAAACAGGGGATGCCGACGGCTACACCTTC
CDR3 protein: CSVETGDADGYTF

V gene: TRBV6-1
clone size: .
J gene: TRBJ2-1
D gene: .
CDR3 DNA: TGTGCCAGCAGTGGGGTGCTAGACAACTACAATGAGCAGTTCTTC
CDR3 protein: CASSGVLDNYNEQFF

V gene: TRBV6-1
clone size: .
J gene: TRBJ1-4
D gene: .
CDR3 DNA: TGTGCCAGCAGTCTAGGGGGGACAACTAATGAAAAACTGTTTTTT
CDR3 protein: CASSLGGTTNEKLFF

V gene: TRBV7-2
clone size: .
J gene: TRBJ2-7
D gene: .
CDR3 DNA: TGTGCCAGCAGCTTAGTGGTAGACTACGAGCAGTACTTC
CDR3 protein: CASSLVVDYEQYF

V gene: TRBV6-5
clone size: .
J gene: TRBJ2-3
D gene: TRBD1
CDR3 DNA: TGTGCCAGCAGTTACTCTTTAACAGGGGGCACAGATACGCAGTATTTT
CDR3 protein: CASSYSLTGGTDTQYF

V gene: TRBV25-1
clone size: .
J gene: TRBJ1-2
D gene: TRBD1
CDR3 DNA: TGTGCCAGCAGTGAGGGACAGCACTATGGCTACACCTTC
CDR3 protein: CASSEGQHYGYTF

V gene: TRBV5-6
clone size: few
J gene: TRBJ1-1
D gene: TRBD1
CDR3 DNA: TGTGCCAGCAGCTTGGGACAGGGAATAACTGAAGCTTTCTTT
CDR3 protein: CASSLGQGITEAFF

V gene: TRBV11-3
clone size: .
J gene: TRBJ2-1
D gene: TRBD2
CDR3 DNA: TGTGCCAGCAGCCCCCCTGCTAGCGGCAGGGACAATGAGCAGTTCTTC
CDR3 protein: CASSPPASGRDNEQFF

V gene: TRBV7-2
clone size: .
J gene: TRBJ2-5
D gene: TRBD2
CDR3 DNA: TGTGCCAGCAGCTCTAGACTAGCGGGCGGGCAAGAGACCCAGTACTTC
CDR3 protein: CASSSRLAGGQETQYF

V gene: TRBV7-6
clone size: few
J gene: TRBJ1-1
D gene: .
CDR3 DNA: TGTGCCAGCAGCTTAGGAGCATTGAACACTGAAGCTTTCTTT
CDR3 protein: CASSLGALNTEAFF

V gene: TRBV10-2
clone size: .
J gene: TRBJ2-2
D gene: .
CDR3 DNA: TGCGCCAGCAGAGGGAGGGGGCAGGGCCACACCGGGGAGCTGTTTTTT
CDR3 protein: CASRGRGQGHTGELFF

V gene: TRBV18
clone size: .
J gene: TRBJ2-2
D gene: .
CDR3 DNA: TGTGCCAGCTCCCGGACCCTAAACACCGGGGAGCTGTTTTTT
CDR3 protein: CASSRTLNTGELFF

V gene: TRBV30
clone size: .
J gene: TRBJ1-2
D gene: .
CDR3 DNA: TGTGCCTGGAGTGTAATGGGAGGCTACACCTTC
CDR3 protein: CAWSVMGGYTF

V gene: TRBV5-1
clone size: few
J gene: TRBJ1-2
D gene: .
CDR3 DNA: TGCGCCAGCAGAAACCCAGGGACCTACTATGGCTACACCTTC
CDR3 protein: CASRNPGTYYGYTF

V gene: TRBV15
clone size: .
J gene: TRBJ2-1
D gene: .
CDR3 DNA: TGTGCCACCAGCAGAGCTGGGGGAAATGAGCAGTTCTTC
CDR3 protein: CATSRAGGNEQFF

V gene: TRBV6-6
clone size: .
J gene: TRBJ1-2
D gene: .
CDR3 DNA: TGTGCCAGCAGTTACGGGCTAAGGGGCTACACCTTC
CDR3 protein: CASSYGLRGYTF

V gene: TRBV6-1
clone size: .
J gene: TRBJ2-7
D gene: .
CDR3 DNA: TGTGCCAGCAGTGAACTTACGGGATTCTCCTACGAGCAGTACTTC
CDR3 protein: CASSELTGFSYEQYF

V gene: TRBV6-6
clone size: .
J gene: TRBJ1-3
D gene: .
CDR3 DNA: TGTGCCAGCAGAGGGACTTCCAGCTCTGGAAACACCATATATTTT
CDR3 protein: CASRGTSSSGNTIYF

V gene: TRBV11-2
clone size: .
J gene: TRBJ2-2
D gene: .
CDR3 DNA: TGTGCCAGCAGCTTAAACGGGCCCGGGGAGCTGTTTTTT
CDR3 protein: CASSLNGPGELFF

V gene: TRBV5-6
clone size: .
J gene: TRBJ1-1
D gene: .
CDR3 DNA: TGTGCCAGCAGCTTGAAGTACAGGAGACTCCTCATGAACACTGAAGCTTTCTTT
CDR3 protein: CASSLKYRRLLMNTEAFF

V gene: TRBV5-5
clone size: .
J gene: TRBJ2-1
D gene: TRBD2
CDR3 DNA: TGTGCCAGCAGCTTGGACGGACTAGCGGGAGACTACAATGAGCAGTTCTTC
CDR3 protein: CASSLDGLAGDYNEQFF

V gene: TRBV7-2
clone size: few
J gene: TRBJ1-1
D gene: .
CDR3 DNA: TGTGCCAGCAGCTTAGCGGGGCTCACTGAAGCTTTCTTT
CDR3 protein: CASSLAGLTEAFF

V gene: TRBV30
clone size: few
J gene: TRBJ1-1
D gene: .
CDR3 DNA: TGTGCCTGGAGTGTGCAGGCCCTGATGAACACTGAAGCTTTCTTT
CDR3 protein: CAWSVQALMNTEAFF

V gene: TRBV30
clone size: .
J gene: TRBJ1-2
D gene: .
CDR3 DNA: TGTGCCTGGATTTTGGGGGGAGTGGGCGTATATGGCTACACCTTC
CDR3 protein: CAWILGGVGVYGYTF

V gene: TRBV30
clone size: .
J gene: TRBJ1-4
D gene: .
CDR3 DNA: TGTGCCTGGCAGGACAGTCCTTATGAAAAACTGTTTTTT
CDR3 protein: CAWQDSPYEKLFF

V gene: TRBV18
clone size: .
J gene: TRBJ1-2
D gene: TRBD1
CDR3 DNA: TGTGCCAGCTCACCCGACAGGGAGTATATCTATGGCTACACCTTC
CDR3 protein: CASSPDREYIYGYTF

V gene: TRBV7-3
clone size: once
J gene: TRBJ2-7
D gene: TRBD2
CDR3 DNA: TGTGCCAGCAGCCCCTCGGGAGGGACCTACGAGCAGTACTTC
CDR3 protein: CASSPSGGTYEQYF

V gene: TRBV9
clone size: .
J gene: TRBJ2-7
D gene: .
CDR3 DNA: TGTGCCAGCAGCGTAGCTGGGGACGGCCGCTACGAGCAGTACTTC
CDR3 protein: CASSVAGDGRYEQYF

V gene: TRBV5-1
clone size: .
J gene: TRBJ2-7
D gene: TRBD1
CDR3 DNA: TGCGCCAGCAGTGGGGACAGTTTATACGAGCAGTACTTC
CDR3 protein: CASSGDSLYEQYF

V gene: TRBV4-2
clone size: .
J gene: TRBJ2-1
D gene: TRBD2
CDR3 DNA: TGTGCCAGCAGCCAAGATCTCGAGGGACTAGCGGGGCGATACAATGAGCAGTTCTTC
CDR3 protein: CASSQDLEGLAGRYNEQFF

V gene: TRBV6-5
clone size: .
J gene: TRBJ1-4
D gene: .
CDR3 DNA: TGTGCCAGCCGGGTAAGAAGGTCCTCCGAAAAACTGTTTTTT
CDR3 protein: CASRVRRSSEKLFF

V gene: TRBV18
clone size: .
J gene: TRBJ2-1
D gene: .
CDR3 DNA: TGTGCCAGCTCAACCCTCTTACTCGATGAGCAGTTCTTC
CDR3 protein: CASSTLLLDEQFF

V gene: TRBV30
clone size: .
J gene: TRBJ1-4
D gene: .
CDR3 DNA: TGTGCCTGGAGTGTCCCCCTGGACAGCCTTAATGAAAAACTGTTTTTT
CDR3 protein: CAWSVPLDSLNEKLFF

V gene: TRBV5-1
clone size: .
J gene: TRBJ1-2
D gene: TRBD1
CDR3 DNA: TGCGCCAGCAGCTTCGGACAGGGACCCTATGGCTACACCTTC
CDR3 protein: CASSFGQGPYGYTF

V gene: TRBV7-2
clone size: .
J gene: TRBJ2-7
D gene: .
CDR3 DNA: TGTGCCAGCAGCTTAGATAGAGGACAGACCTACGAGCAGTACTTC
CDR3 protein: CASSLDRGQTYEQYF